These 10 T cell receptor beta chains share one sample of origin, sequenced in a study of blood T cell repertoires in COVID-19. Using immunoSEQ multiplex PCR, the repertoire was profiled, and TCRdb retains in-frame clones only, with some absent. This table has about 180,000 clones, 70% to 90% appearing once. Material for sequencing was peripheral blood. These receptors came from a person aged 70 to 80 with COVID-19, enrolled during active disease.

The rearrangement uses TRBV7-9 and TRBJ2-7, with D possibly TRBD2 on 7 matching bases. CDR3 length equals 14 residues. Per germline, CDR1 SEHNR and CDR2 FQNEAQ (reference sequence). Trimming left V 4 bases short and J 6 bases short, with 16 bases between. As DNA, the CDR3 is TGTGCCAGCAGCTATGGGGGAGGGACACGCGAGCAGTACTTC. This translates into CASSYGGGTREQYF.

CDR3 DNA sequence: TGTGCCAGCAGTTACTTATTTGCAGGAACCTACGAGCAGTACTTC. This sequence encodes CASSYLFAGTYEQYF. V gene TRBV6-5 combines with J gene TRBJ2-7; D uncertain. CDR3 length: 15 amino acids. Trimming removed 1 base from V and 2 bases from J, with 12 bases in between. Looked up from germline, CDR1 is MNHEY and CDR2 is SVGAGI.

This clone showed up just once. The CDR3, as DNA: TGCAGCGTTGAAGGCACTACGGGCTACACCTTC. Its protein is CSVEGTTGYTF. This sequence joins TRBV29-1 and TRBJ1-2; D gene ambiguous. Trimming left V 1 base short and J 8 bases short, with 8 bases between. The CDR3 consists of 11 residues. Germline loops: CDR1 SQVTM, CDR2 ANQGSEA.

This clone was seen just once. The chain joins TRBV27 to TRBJ2-3; TRBD1 is a possible D gene (5 bases). CDR3 length equals 14 residues. Germline loops: CDR1 MNHEY, CDR2 SMNVEV (reference sequence). The V gene lost 6 bases and the J gene lost 2 bases, with 12 bases spanning the gap. The CDR3 reads CASSLDSFTDTQYF. The CDR3 coding sequence is TGTGCCAGCAGCCTCGACAGTTTCACAGATACGCAGTATTTT.

The chain joins TRBV5-1 to TRBJ2-1, with 9 nucleotides matching TRBD2. This CDR3 has 16 residues. The junction had 7 bases not matched to a gene; V was cut back by 0 bases and J by 6 bases. CDR1 is SGHRS and CDR2 is YFSETQ in the germline V gene. The CDR3 DNA follows: TGCGCCAGCAGCTTGGAGCTAGCGGGACGTCGCAATGAGCAGTTCTTC. It is translated as CASSLELAGRRNEQFF.

This clone was seen a handful of times. This chain joins TRBV2 and TRBJ2-3, with 13 bases matching TRBD2. This CDR3 has 19 residues. Germline V gene sequence: CDR1 SNHLY, CDR2 FYNNEI. J was trimmed by 0 bases and V by 3 bases; bases with no gene match: 9. CDR3 sequence: CASSDTSGRAFSSTDTQYF. As DNA, the CDR3 is TGTGCCAGCAGTGATACTAGCGGGAGGGCCTTCTCTAGCACAGATACGCAGTATTTT.

The genes are TRBV4-1 and TRBJ2-1, with 10 nucleotides matching TRBD2. V trimming: 0 bases; J trimming: 5 bases; junction bases outside the gene matches: 4. CDR1 MGHRA and CDR2 YSYEKL come from the germline V gene. The length of the CDR3 is 16 residues. CDR3 region: CASSQDGSGRDNEQFF. In DNA form, the CDR3 reads TGCGCCAGCAGCCAAGATGGAAGCGGGAGGGACAATGAGCAGTTCTTC.

This clone was observed a handful of times. The chain carries TRBV28 and TRBJ1-1; D remains unclear. Trimming removed 6 bases at V and 11 bases at J, with 16 bases between. Germline V gene sequence: CDR1 MDHEN, CDR2 SYDVKM. CDR3 length: 12 amino acids. The chain's CDR3 is CASSVRGTGAFF. The DNA of the CDR3 is TGTGCCAGCAGCGTCCGGGGTACGGGGGCTTTCTTT. Supplemented by reference TRBV28 and TRBJ1-1, the full variable domain reads DVKVTQSSRYLVKRTGEKVFLECVQDMDHENMFWYRQDPGLGLRLIYFSYDVKMKEKGDIPEGYSVSREKKERFSLILESASTNQTSMYLCASSVRGTGAFFGQGTRLTVV.

The CDR3 loop is CASSSLDQIGLADNEQFF. The CDR3 region has the DNA TGTGCCAGCAGCTCGCTCGATCAAATTGGACTAGCCGACAATGAGCAGTTCTTC. The V gene is TRBV11-2, the J gene TRBJ2-1, with 8 bases that match TRBD2. The CDR3 extends over 18 amino acids. Germline loops: CDR1 SGHAT, CDR2 FQNNGV. The V segment lost 4 bases and the J segment 5 bases; nucleotides outside the gene matches: 16. The full variable domain, with the rest looked up from reference TRBV11-2 and TRBJ2-1, is EAGVAQSPRYKIIEKRQSVAFWCNPISGHATLYWYQQILGQGPKLLIQFQNNGVVDDSQLPKDRFSAERLKGVDSTLKIQPAKLEDSAVYLCASSSLDQIGLADNEQFFGPGTRLTVL.

The V and J genes are TRBV4-1 and TRBJ2-1; unclear D gene. The CDR3 is made up of 15 amino acids. The V and J ends lost 0 bases and 4 bases respectively, with 10 bases between them. Germline lookup yields CDR1 MGHRA and CDR2 YSYEKL. DNA of the CDR3: TGCGCCAGCAGCCAAGAGGGCAACCAGTACAATGAGCAGTTCTTC. It specifies CASSQEGNQYNEQFF.